Listed here are 10 T cell receptor beta chains from one sample, sequenced in a study of cytomegalovirus exposure and HLA in healthy donors (TCRdb year 2017). The library was built by means of the immunoSEQ multiplex PCR assay. For the multiplex PCR, a mixture combining 60 forward primers for TCR Vbeta segments and 13 reverse primers for TCR Jbeta segments was used. Drawn from immuneACCESS, this table holds only the in-frame rearrangements with V and J called that TCRdb kept. Clones are partly lost; checked studies trace under half to an unresolved V gene and leave the rest unexplained. The sample includes more than 45,000 clones, with 65% to 85% observed a single time. Jointly, the top ten make up around 1.4% of the sample. The specimen was PBMCs. The receptor set was obtained from a man aged 25 to 45 in good health and CMV-seronegative.

The rearrangement joins TRBV9 to TRBJ2-2, with 8 bases identical to TRBD2. V gave up 0 bases and J gave up 4 bases; unmatched junction bases: 5. The germline V gene encodes CDR1 SGDLS and CDR2 YYNGEE. CDR3 length: 16 residues. The CDR3 spells CASSVVTAGVTGELFF. The CDR3 DNA follows: TGTGCCAGCAGCGTAGTTACAGCGGGAGTCACCGGGGAGCTGTTTTTT. Complete variable domain (other parts from reference TRBV9 and TRBJ2-2): DSGVTQTPKHLITATGQRVTLRCSPRSGDLSVYWYQQSLDQGLQFLIQYYNGEERAKGNILERFSAQQFPDLHSELNLSSLELGDSALYFCASSVVTAGVTGELFFGEGSRLTVL.

The V call is TRBV28, the J call TRBJ1-3; D not certain. In germline, CDR1 is MDHEN, CDR2 SYDVKM. CDR3 length: 14 amino acids. V lost 4 bases to trimming and J lost 0 bases, with 7 bases between them. The CDR3 DNA reads TGTGCCAGCAGTTCATTAGCCTCTGGAAACACCATATATTTT. It is translated as CASSSLASGNTIYF. The full variable domain, rest sourced from reference TRBV28 and TRBJ1-3, is DVKVTQSSRYLVKRTGEKVFLECVQDMDHENMFWYRQDPGLGLRLIYFSYDVKMKEKGDIPEGYSVSREKKERFSLILESASTNQTSMYLCASSSLASGNTIYFGEGSWLTVV.

V is TRBV30 and J is TRBJ2-1, with unresolved D. The V gene's germline CDR1 is GTSNPN and CDR2 SVGIG (reference sequence). V lost 0 bases, J lost 8 bases, and 23 bases lay in between. CDR3 size: 17 residues. CDR3 bases: TGTGCCTGGAGTGTACTACCCGGAAAAATGAGATTTCATGAGCAGTTCTTC. Amino acids: CAWSVLPGKMRFHEQFF.

The V and J genes are TRBV28 and TRBJ1-3, with 8 bases lining up with TRBD1. This CDR3 spans 15 amino acids. CDR1 and CDR2 (germline): MDHEN, SYDVKM. The V gene end was trimmed by 3 bases and the J gene end by 2 bases; junction bases not matched to a gene: 3. This chain's CDR3 is CASSLWTGTGNTIYF. The CDR3 DNA reads TGTGCCAGCAGTTTGTGGACAGGGACTGGAAACACCATATATTTT.

V and J are TRBV19 and TRBJ2-7, with 8 nucleotides matching TRBD1. Germline lookup yields CDR1 LNHDA and CDR2 SQIVND (reference sequence). CDR3 size: 15 residues. The V segment lost 3 bases and the J segment 6 bases; nucleotides outside the gene matches: 10. The CDR3 loop is CASSIGGQGIGEQYF. The CDR3 nucleotides are TGTGCCAGTAGTATTGGAGGACAGGGAATCGGCGAGCAGTACTTC.

This chain uses TRBV29-1 with TRBJ2-1; 9 bases map to TRBD1. This CDR3 comprises 13 residues. Germline values: CDR1 SQVTM, CDR2 ANQGSEA. Trimming at V came to 6 bases and at J to 4 bases, leaving 4 bases not matched to a gene. The CDR3 nucleotides read TGCAGCGTCCCGGGACAGGGATACAATGAGCAGTTCTTC. This sequence encodes CSVPGQGYNEQFF.

This clone turned up a few times. This chain connects TRBV27 to TRBJ1-2; 7 nucleotides line up with TRBD1. This CDR3 has 19 residues. The trim removed 8 bases at V and 2 bases at J, leaving 23 bases unmatched. From germline, CDR1 is MNHEY and CDR2 SMNVEV (reference sequence). The CDR3: CASYARAWGQKTENYGYTF. The DNA for the CDR3 is TGTGCCAGCTACGCCCGGGCGTGGGGACAGAAAACAGAGAACTATGGCTACACCTTC.

The gene calls are TRBV29-1 and TRBJ2-1, with 11 nucleotides matching TRBD2. V lost 5 bases, J lost 3 bases, and 3 bases stayed unmatched. The germline CDR1 and CDR2 sequences are SQVTM and ANQGSEA. CDR3 size: 14 residues. CDR3 in amino acids: CSVSLAGGYNEQFF. The CDR3 nucleotides are TGCAGCGTTAGTCTAGCGGGGGGCTACAATGAGCAGTTCTTC.

This clone was picked up one time. The chain is built from TRBV2 and TRBJ1-5, with TRBD1 matching over 9 bases. The CDR3 is 15 residues long. The germline V gene has CDR1 SNHLY and CDR2 FYNNEI. V shed 6 bases, J shed 2 bases, and the junction held 5 bases outside the gene matches. The chain's CDR3 is CASSGQGTGNQPQHF. For the CDR3, the DNA is TGTGCCAGCAGCGGACAGGGGACGGGCAATCAGCCCCAGCATTTT. Combining the CDR3 with reference TRBV2 and TRBJ1-5 gives the whole variable domain EPEVTQTPSHQVTQMGQEVILRCVPISNHLYFYWYRQILGQKVEFLVSFYNNEISEKSEIFDDQFSVERPDGSNFTLKIRSTKLEDSAMYFCASSGQGTGNQPQHFGDGTRLSIL.

The chain uses TRBV4-1 and TRBJ2-7, with TRBD1 as a possible D gene (5 bases). Deletions cut 1 base from V and 0 bases from J, with 10 bases between. Per the germline V gene, CDR1 is MGHRA and CDR2 is YSYEKL. The length of the CDR3 is 15 residues. The CDR3 sequence is CASSQAAQGSYEQYF. DNA for the CDR3: TGCGCCAGCAGCCAAGCGGCGCAGGGCTCCTACGAGCAGTACTTC.